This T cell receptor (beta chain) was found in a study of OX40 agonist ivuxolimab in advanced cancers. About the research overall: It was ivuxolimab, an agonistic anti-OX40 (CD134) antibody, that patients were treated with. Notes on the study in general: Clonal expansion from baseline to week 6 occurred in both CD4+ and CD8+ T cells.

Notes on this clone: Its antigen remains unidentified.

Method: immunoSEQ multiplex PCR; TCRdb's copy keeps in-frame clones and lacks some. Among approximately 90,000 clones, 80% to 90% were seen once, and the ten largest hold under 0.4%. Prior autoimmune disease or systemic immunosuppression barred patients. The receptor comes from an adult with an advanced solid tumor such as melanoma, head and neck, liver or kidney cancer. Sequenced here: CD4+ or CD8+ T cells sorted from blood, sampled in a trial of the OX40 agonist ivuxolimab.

The CDR3 here is CASSVGSGLYEQYF. The CDR3 DNA is TGTGCCAGCAGCGTAGGTAGCGGACTATACGAGCAGTACTTC. The gene calls are TRBV9 and TRBJ2-7, with D possibly being TRBD2 (6 bases). The CDR3 length is 14 residues. V was clipped by 0 bases and J by 4 bases, with 11 bases between them. Germline CDR1 is SGDLS and CDR2 is YYNGEE.